This T cell receptor beta chain was captured in a study of regulatory T cells in long-lasting Graves disease. Findings and limits, study-wide: Segments TRBV28, TRBJ1-2 and TRBJ2-5 showed preferential usage in persistent disease.

Time point given: newly diagnosed GD, antithyroid drugs for less than 3 months. The authors made the TCR library using RNA they extracted from PBMCs. Patients came through an endocrinology department, and that department was in Xi'an, China. To note about this clonotype: Its antigen is undetermined.

With iRepertoire HTBI primers and Arm-PCR of CDR3 regions, TCR beta libraries were built. MiXCR was run by TCRdb on the multiplex PCR reads, yielding one entry per CDR3 protein. The sample yields 620,000 or so distinct CDR3 sequences, around 15% seen once. This CDR3 is 13 amino acids long. Germline assignment: CDR1 SGHNT and CDR2 YYREEE (reference sequence). Trimming stripped 6 bases from V and 6 bases from J, with 15 bases between. These data also formed part of another study, on T cells in Graves' hyperthyroidism and ophthalmopathy.

Here the sequenced sample was peripheral blood mononuclear cells (PBMCs), taken at new diagnosis, from a patient treated with antithyroid drugs. This sequence originates from a woman in her thirties with Graves disease. The chain couples TRBV5-4 to TRBJ1-2; D uncertain. The CDR3 spells CASNNVLSHGYTF. DNA for the CDR3: TGTGCCAGCAACAACGTTCTCTCTCATGGCTACACCTTC.